The source of this T cell receptor beta chain is a study of vaccination and CD4 T cells after COVID-19. Looking at the study overall: Overlapping peptides of the spike proteins of SARS-CoV-2, HCoV-NL63, HCoV-OC43 and HCoV-229E were used for cell stimulation.

Cultured CD4+ T-cell DNA underwent Oncomine TCR Beta short-read sequencing. TCRdb fed the PCR reads into MiXCR, producing one record per CDR3 protein. The sample lists 15,000 to 20,000 distinct CDR3 sequences, roughly 61% occurring once. Comments on this clonotype: Its antigen is not known.

The germline V gene has CDR1 LNHDA and CDR2 SQIVND (reference sequence). V lost 3 bases, J lost 6 bases, and 9 bases lay in between. The CDR3 runs 13 residues. Treatment here: approximately 11-day PBMC culture with coronavirus spike peptide pools or control peptides (ViraFEST assay). Dates of positive PCR ran from March to December 2020, before US Alpha, Beta and Delta variants. General observations from the study: Convalescent patients had 304 of 307 vaccine-specific clones showing spike mono-reactivity. The study found median SARS-CoV-2-reactive clonotypes rising from roughly 21 to 40, not significantly.

The source material was CD4+ T cells from blood, cultured in vitro. The source of this sequence is a human donor who had recovered from COVID-19. This chain joins TRBV19 and TRBJ2-4; D uncertain. For the CDR3, the DNA is TGTGCCAGTAGTATCTCCAGCTTAAACATTCAGTACTTC. Protein product: CASSISSLNIQYF.